The T cell receptor (beta chain) under discussion was sequenced for a study of cytomegalovirus exposure and HLA in healthy donors. Across the study: Early on, a data release was issued that held roughly 80 million unique TCRs from HLA-typed donors.

The PCR made use of 60 Vbeta and 13 Jbeta primers. Data came from immunoSEQ multiplex PCR; TCRdb stores just in-frame clones and leaves some out. The table shows 150,000 to 200,000 clones, with 80% to 85% occurring only once. Germline V CDR1 and CDR2: MNHEY, SMNVEV (reference sequence). The V end lost 1 base, the J end lost 4 bases, and 8 bases lay between the germline ends. The CDR3 runs 14 residues. Nominally healthy donors were sampled, though unrecorded immune exposures were likely. The sequencing sample was made of PBMCs. The J gene is TRBJ1-5, the V gene TRBV27; D not certain. The TCR originated in a woman in her 40s in good health and CMV-seronegative. The CDR3 coding sequence is TGTGCCAGCAGTTTATTTGCCGGGAATCAGCCCCAGCATTTT. Amino acid sequence: CASSLFAGNQPQHF.